This T cell receptor beta chain was documented in a study of long-term antiretroviral therapy in people with HIV. This clone was recorded a few times. At survey level, the immunoSEQ assay was run in its v3.0 version. Using immunoSEQ multiplex PCR, the repertoire was profiled, and TCRdb retains in-frame clones only, with some absent. The repertoire holds fewer than 35,000 clones, with over 70% as singletons. The CDR3 consists of 18 residues. V was trimmed by 6 bases and J by 2 bases, leaving 27 bases between them. Germline CDR1 and CDR2: SQVTM and ANQGSEA. The gene calls are TRBV29-1 and TRBJ2-3, with D perhaps assigned TRBD1 or TRBD2 (6 bases each). Sequenced material: unsorted PBMCs, taken 3.1 years after starting antiretroviral therapy. This sequence originates from a woman aged 50 to 60 with HIV. The CDR3 region is CSVNGPTGGPFYTDTQYF. As DNA, the CDR3 is TGCAGCGTCAATGGGCCAACCGGGGGCCCCTTTTACACAGATACGCAGTATTTT.